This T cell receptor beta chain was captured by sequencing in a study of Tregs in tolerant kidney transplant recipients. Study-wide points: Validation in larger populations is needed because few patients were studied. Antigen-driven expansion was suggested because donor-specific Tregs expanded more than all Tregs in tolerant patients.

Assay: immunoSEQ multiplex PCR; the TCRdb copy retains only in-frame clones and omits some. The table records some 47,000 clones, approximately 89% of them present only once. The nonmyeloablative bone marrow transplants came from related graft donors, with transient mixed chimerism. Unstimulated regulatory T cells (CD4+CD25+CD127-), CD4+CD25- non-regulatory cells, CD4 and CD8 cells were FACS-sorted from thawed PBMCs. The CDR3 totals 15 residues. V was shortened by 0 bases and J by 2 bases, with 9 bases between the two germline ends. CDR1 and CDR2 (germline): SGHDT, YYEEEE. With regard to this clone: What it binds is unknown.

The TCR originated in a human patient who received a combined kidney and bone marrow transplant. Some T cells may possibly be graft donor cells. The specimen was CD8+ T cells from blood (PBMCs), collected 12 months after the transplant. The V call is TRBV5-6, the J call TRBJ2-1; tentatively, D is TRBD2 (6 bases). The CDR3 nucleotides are TGTGCCAGCAGCTTGGGTCGGGAGCCCTACAATGAGCAGTTCTTC. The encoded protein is CASSLGREPYNEQFF.